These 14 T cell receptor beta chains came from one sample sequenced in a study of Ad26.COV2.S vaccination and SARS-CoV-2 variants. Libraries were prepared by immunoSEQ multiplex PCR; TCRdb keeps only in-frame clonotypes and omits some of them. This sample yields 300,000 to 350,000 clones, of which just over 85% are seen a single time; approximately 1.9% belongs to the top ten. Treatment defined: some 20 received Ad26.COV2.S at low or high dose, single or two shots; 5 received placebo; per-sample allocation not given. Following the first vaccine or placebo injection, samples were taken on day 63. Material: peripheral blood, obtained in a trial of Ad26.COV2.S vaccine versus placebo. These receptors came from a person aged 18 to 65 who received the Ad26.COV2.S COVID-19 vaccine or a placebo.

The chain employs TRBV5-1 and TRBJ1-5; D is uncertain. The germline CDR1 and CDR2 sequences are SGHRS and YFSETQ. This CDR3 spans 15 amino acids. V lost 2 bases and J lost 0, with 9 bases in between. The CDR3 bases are TGCGCCAGCAGCTTATTGTCACATAGCAATCAGCCCCAGCATTTT. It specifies CASSLLSHSNQPQHF.

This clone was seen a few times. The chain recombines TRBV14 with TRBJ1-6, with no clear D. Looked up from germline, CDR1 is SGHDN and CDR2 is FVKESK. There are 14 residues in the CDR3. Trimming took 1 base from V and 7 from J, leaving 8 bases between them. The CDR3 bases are TGTGCCAGCAGCCAAGTACGGTCGAATTCACCCCTCCACTTT. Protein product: CASSQVRSNSPLHF.

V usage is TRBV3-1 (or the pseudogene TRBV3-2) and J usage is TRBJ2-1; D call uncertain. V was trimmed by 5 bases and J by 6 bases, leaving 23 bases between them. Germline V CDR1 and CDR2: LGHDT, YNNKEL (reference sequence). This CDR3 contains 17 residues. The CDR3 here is CASSAQVSYRRVNEQFF. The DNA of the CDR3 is TGTGCCAGCAGCGCCCAAGTCTCCTATCGACGGGTCAATGAGCAGTTCTTC.

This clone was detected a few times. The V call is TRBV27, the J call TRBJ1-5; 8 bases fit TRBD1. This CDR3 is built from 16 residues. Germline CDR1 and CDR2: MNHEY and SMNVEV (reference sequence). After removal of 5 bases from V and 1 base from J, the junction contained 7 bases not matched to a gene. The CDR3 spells CASSPGTGRSNQPQHF. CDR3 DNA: TGTGCCAGCAGTCCTGGGACAGGAAGGAGCAATCAGCCCCAGCATTTT.

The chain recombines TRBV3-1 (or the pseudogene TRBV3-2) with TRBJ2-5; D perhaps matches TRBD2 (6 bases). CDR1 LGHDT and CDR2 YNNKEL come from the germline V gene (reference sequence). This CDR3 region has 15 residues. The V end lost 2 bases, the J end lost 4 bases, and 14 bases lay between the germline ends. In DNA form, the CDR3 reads TGTGCCAGCAGCCAAAGCCTAGCGTTTGGAGAGACCCAGTACTTC. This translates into CASSQSLAFGETQYF.

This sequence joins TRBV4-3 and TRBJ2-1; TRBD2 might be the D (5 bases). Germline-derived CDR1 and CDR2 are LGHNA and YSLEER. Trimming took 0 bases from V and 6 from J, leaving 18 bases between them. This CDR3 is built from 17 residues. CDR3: CASSQDPTSRAFNEQFF. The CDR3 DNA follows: TGCGCCAGCAGCCAAGACCCAACTAGTAGGGCTTTCAATGAGCAGTTCTTC.

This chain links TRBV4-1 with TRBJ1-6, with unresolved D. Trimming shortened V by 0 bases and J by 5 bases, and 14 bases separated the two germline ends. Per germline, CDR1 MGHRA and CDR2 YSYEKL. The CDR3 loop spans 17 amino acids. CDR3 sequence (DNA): TGCGCCAGCAGCCAAGATTTGAGGAAGCTAGATAATTCACCCCTCCACTTT. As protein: CASSQDLRKLDNSPLHF.

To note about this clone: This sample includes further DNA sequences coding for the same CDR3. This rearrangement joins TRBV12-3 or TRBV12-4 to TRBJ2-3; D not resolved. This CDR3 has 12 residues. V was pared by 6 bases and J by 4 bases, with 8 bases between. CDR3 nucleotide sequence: TGTGCCAGCAGCTTCGGGCCAGATACGCAGTATTTT. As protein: CASSFGPDTQYF.

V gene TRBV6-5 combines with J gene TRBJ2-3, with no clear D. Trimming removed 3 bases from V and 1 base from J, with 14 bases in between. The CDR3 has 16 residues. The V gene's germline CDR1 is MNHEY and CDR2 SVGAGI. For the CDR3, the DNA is TGTGCCAGCAGTTATTCAAGTGCCCCAGGCACAGATACGCAGTATTTT. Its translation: CASSYSSAPGTDTQYF.

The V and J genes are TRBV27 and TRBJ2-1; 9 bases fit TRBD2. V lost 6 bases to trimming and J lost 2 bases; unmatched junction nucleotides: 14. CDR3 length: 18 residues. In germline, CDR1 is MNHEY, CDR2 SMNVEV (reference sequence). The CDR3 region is CASSSPGSGGHPYNEQFF. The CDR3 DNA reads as TGTGCCAGCAGCTCACCGGGGAGCGGGGGGCACCCCTACAATGAGCAGTTCTTC.

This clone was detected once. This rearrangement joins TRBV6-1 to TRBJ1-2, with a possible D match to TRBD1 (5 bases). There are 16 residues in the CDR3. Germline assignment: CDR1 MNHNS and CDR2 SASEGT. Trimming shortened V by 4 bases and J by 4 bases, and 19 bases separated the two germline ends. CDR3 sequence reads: CASSVTSTAVSYGYTF. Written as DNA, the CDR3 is TGTGCCAGCAGTGTTACCTCGACAGCAGTGAGCTATGGCTACACCTTC.

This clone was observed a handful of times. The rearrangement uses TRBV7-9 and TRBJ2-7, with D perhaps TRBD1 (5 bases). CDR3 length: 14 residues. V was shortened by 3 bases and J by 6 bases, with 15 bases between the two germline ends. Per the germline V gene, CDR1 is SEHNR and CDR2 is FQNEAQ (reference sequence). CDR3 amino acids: CASSFRQIGSEQYF. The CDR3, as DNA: TGTGCCAGCAGCTTTAGACAGATCGGCTCCGAGCAGTACTTC.

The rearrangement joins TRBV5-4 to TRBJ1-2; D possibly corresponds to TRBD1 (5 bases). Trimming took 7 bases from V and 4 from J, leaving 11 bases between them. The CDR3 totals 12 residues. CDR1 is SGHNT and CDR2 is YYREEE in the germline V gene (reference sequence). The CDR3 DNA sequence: TGTGCCAGCTGCCGGGACGGCTATGGCTACACCTTC. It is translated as CASCRDGYGYTF. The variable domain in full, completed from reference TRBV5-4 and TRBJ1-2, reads ETGVTQSPTHLIKTRGQQVTLRCSSQSGHNTVSWYQQALGQGPQFIFQYYREEENGRGNFPPRFSGLQFPNYSSELNVNALELDDSALYLCASCRDGYGYTFGSGTRLTVV.

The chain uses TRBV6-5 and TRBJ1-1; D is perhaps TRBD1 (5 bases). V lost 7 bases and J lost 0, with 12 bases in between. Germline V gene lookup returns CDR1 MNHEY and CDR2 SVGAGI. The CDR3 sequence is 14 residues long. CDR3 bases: TGTGCCAGCACCCGACAGAGAATGAACACTGAAGCTTTCTTT. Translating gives CASTRQRMNTEAFF.